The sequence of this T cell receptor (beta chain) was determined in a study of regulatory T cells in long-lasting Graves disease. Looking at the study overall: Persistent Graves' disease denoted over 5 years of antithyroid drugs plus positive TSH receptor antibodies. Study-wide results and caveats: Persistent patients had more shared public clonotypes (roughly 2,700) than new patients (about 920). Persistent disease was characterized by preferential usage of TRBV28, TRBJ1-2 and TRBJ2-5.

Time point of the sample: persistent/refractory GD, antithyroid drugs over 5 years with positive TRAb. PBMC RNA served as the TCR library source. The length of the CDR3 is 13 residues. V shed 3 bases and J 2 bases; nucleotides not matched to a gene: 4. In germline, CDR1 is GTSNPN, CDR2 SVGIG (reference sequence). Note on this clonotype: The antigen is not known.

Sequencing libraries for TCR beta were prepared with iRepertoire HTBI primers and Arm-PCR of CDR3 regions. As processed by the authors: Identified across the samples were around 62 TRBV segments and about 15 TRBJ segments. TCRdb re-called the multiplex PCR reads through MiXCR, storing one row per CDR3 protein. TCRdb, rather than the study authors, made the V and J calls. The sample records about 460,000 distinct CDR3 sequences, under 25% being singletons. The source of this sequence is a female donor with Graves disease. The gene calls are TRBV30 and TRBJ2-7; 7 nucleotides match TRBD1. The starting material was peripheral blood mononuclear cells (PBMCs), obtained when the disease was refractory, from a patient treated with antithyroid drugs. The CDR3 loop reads CAWSLGGTYEQYF. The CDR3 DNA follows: TGTGCCTGGAGCCTAGGGGGCACCTACGAGCAGTACTTC.